This record looks at one T cell receptor (beta chain) sequence and its context. Its antigen remains unidentified. ViraFEST expansion of antigen-specific CD4+ T cells with viral peptide pools preceded sequencing. Culture proceeded for about 11 days, and CD4+ T cells were then isolated. Each participant was administered two doses of either the BNT162b2 or the mRNA-1273 vaccine. The healthy vaccine recipients, who had no prior SARS-CoV-2 infection, showed negative nucleocapsid antibodies. Half-medium exchanges with IL-2 medium took place on days 3 and 7. These data belong to a study of vaccination effects on CD4 cells after COVID-19. The ends were cut back, 5 bases at V and 2 bases at J, with 13 bases in the middle. Germline-derived CDR1 and CDR2 are SQVTM and ANQGSEA. The CDR3 covers 13 residues. Only in-frame clones appear in the TCRdb table, and some are missing; sequencing was by immunoSEQ multiplex PCR. The table has 40,000 to 50,000 clones, 65% to 80% seen once.

Study-wide findings and caveats: Researchers reported few convalescent patients and no early post-infection timepoints in the study.

V and J are TRBV29-1 and TRBJ2-7; D possibly corresponds to TRBD2 (6 bases). Sequences were derived from CD4+ T cells from PBMCs cultured with HCoV-OC43 spike peptides, sampled after COVID-19 vaccination. Subset denoted: HCoV-OC43 spike overlapping peptide pool stimulation. The sequence was obtained from a human donor who received a COVID-19 vaccine. In nucleotides, the CDR3 is TGCAGCGTTCGGGGGACGGTCACCTACGAGCAGTACTTC. It encodes CSVRGTVTYEQYF.